This T cell receptor beta chain was identified in a study of vaccination effects on CD4 cells after COVID-19. In this sample, this clone turned up a few times. Its specificity is unknown. ViraFEST expansion of antigen-specific CD4+ T cells with viral peptide pools preceded sequencing. The authors isolated CD4+ T cells after 9 to 10 days of culture. Having tested negative for nucleocapsid antibodies, the vaccine recipients showed no prior SARS-CoV-2 infection. Sequencing was performed with immunoSEQ multiplex PCR; in TCRdb, only in-frame clones are kept and a portion is missing. The table lists some 20,000 clones, roughly 78% of them singletons. Germline CDR1 is SGHRS and CDR2 is YFSETQ. This CDR3 has 13 amino acids. Trimming took off 2 bases at V and 1 base at J, with 6 bases between the two ends.

The sequencing here drew on CD4+ T cells from PBMCs cultured with HCoV-NL63 spike peptides, taken before COVID-19 vaccination. The rearrangement uses TRBV5-1 and TRBJ1-1; D remains ambiguous. The sequence derives from a human donor who received a COVID-19 vaccine. The CDR3 nucleotides read TGCGCCAGCAGCTTATGGGGGAACACTGAAGCTTTCTTT. Its translation: CASSLWGNTEAFF.